Below are 10 T cell receptor beta chains sequenced from a single sample in a study of cytomegalovirus exposure and HLA in healthy donors. This PCR relied on a set of 60 Vbeta primers and 13 Jbeta primers. TCRdb's copy holds only in-frame clones and misses some; the assay was immunoSEQ multiplex PCR. The sample holds approximately 210,000 clones. Sequenced material: PBMCs. The receptors derive from a woman under 40 in good health and CMV-seropositive.

V is TRBV2 and J is TRBJ1-5; 7 nucleotides align to TRBD1. The CDR3 has 16 amino acids. The V segment lost 5 bases and the J segment 4 bases; nucleotides outside the gene matches: 11. In germline, CDR1 is SNHLY, CDR2 FYNNEI. CDR3 coding DNA: TGTGCCAGCAGTCGCCTGACAGGGATTGGGAATCAGCCCCAGCATTTT. This gives the protein CASSRLTGIGNQPQHF.

The chain is built from TRBV10-3 and TRBJ1-1; D might be TRBD1 (5 bases). Germline V gene data show CDR1 as ENHRY and CDR2 as SYGVKD. The CDR3 extends over 14 amino acids. Trimming cost V 4 bases and J 7 bases, with 16 bases left between them. Here the CDR3 DNA reads TGTGCCATCAGTGGGGGGGGAGCGATGATTGAAGCTTTCTTT. Residues: CAISGGGAMIEAFF.

This chain joins TRBV29-1 and TRBJ1-5, with TRBD1 as a possible D gene (6 bases). V lost 2 bases and J 3 bases, leaving 8 bases between the germline ends. The CDR3 extends over 13 amino acids. Germline V gives CDR1 SQVTM, CDR2 ANQGSEA. The CDR3 sequence is CSVETGSNQPQHF. DNA of the CDR3: TGCAGCGTTGAAACAGGGTCCAATCAGCCCCAGCATTTT. The variable domain in full, completed from reference TRBV29-1 and TRBJ1-5, reads SAVISQKPSRDICQRGTSLTIQCQVDSQVTMMFWYRQQPGQSLTLIATANQGSEATYESGFVIDKFPISRPNLTFSTLTVSNMSPEDSSIYLCSVETGSNQPQHFGDGTRLSIL.

V is TRBV6-6 and J is TRBJ2-5; tentative D call: TRBD1 (5 bases). Germline CDR1 reads MNHNY; CDR2 reads SVGAGI (reference sequence). Trimming removed 2 bases at V and 0 bases at J, with 10 bases between. This CDR3 is built from 15 residues. The CDR3 nucleotides are TGTGCCAGCAGTTACCGTTGGGGCAACCAAGAGACCCAGTACTTC. This codes for CASSYRWGNQETQYF.

This chain links TRBV5-6 with TRBJ1-2; TRBD1 is a possible D gene (6 bases). Trimming pared 2 bases from V and 5 bases from J, leaving 13 bases between. Germline lookup yields CDR1 SGHDT and CDR2 YYEEEE. The CDR3 spans 14 residues. CDR3 nucleotides: TGTGCCAGCAGCTTCTCACAGGGCGGATATGGCTACACCTTC. Translating gives CASSFSQGGYGYTF.

The rearrangement uses TRBV5-5 and TRBJ2-2; 10 positions match TRBD2. The germline V gene encodes CDR1 SGHKS and CDR2 YYEKEE (reference sequence). V shed 3 bases, J shed 7 bases, and the junction held 9 bases outside the gene matches. This CDR3 has 16 amino acids. This chain's CDR3 is CASSYIAGGVGGELFF. CDR3 sequence (DNA): TGTGCCAGCAGCTATATAGCGGGGGGAGTTGGCGGGGAGCTGTTTTTT.

This sequence joins TRBV29-1 and TRBJ1-2, with D possibly TRBD1 on 6 matching bases. Germline V CDR1 and CDR2: SQVTM, ANQGSEA. This CDR3 region has 12 residues. V lost 4 bases and J lost 8, with 14 bases in between. CDR3 sequence (DNA): TGCAGCGTTGGAGGGGGTCGTAGGGGCTACACCTTC. It encodes CSVGGGRRGYTF.

V gene TRBV9 combines with J gene TRBJ1-5; D is undetermined. The CDR3 is made up of 14 amino acids. The V gene's germline CDR1 is SGDLS and CDR2 YYNGEE. V dropped 2 bases and J dropped 2 bases, with 8 bases sitting between them. The CDR3 here is CASSVGSGNQPQHF. The CDR3 nucleotides read TGTGCCAGCAGCGTTGGTTCGGGCAATCAGCCCCAGCATTTT.

V usage is TRBV7-2 and J usage is TRBJ1-2; D not resolved. The germline CDR1 and CDR2 sequences are SGHTA and FQGNSA. V lost 1 base and J 6 bases, leaving 12 bases between the germline ends. This CDR3 has 14 amino acids. The DNA for the CDR3 is TGTGCCAGCAGCTTAGTGGCAGCTGAGGATGGCTACACCTTC. Translated: CASSLVAAEDGYTF.

V is TRBV5-1 and J is TRBJ1-6; 9 bases are shared with TRBD1. Germline V lookup: CDR1 SGHRS, CDR2 YFSETQ. Trimming took 4 bases from V and 10 from J; bases not matched to a gene: 6. The CDR3 has 14 amino acids. The CDR3 bases are TGCGCCAGCAGCGTCGGGACAGGGTACTCACCCCTCCACTTT. It codes for CASSVGTGYSPLHF.